This T cell receptor (beta chain) was captured by sequencing in a study of shared clonotypes between healthy human individuals (dated by TCRdb to the early 2020s). Notes on the research overall: A couple of women and three men aged 18 to 49 years were included in the cohort. Different laboratories and diverse techniques were used to prepare libraries and sequence TCR repertoires, to increase sequencing depth and limit assay-specific biases. To estimate repertoire size and how much clonotypes are shared between individuals, the study performed deep sequencing of blood TCR repertoires from roughly five healthy adults. Per donor, three plates each were used for CD4 naive and CD4 memory, two for CD8 naive, and one for CD8 memory. Per donor, leukapheresis produced somewhere between about 0.94 and 9.5 billion PBMCs.

Turning to this clone: The antigen this receptor binds is unknown. No base quality information exists; no much larger clone differs at one position.

TCR CDR3 regions were amplified from genomic DNA by multiplex PCR using the deep immunoSEQ assay. For each cell subset, the extracted genomic DNA was distributed evenly across all wells of several immunoSEQ 96-well plates, and each plate served as one replicate. For sorted subsets, 150 to 200 ng genomic DNA, equal to about 30,000 T cell genomes, was loaded into each replicate PCR. The purified libraries were quantified using a Qubit 3.0 fluorometer, sized with a Bioanalyzer 2100, and then quantified again using the KAPA Library Quantification kit. A separate single-read 150-cycle Illumina NextSeq 550 flow cell was used to sequence each immunoSEQ 96-well plate. Per the authors' processing: Because only junctional sequences without quality scores were contained in the immunoSEQ output, filtering matching that applied to full-length reads could not be performed. To assign V/J genes and CDR3, sequences were annotated using PyIR, a Python wrapper for IgBLAST v1.9, with IMGT germline references. Any read was removed if the V/J assignment was weak (E-value above 1e-6), the CDR3 was missing, or the read contained stop codons, out-of-frame junctions, or ambiguous translated residues. V3J clonotypes were defined by identical inferred V gene, J gene, and CDR3 amino acid sequence. To compute the percentage overlap between repertoires, the number of shared unique clonotypes was divided by the size of the smaller repertoire. RTK rarefaction, the Chao1 estimator, and Recon v2.1 estimates of unobserved clonotypes were used to assess repertoire richness. Generation probabilities for all TCRbeta clonotypes obtained by the gDNA method from a handful of donors were computed using OLGA. TCRdb re-hosts the immuneACCESS table, in-frame sequences only. Its copies lack some clones; in the studies checked, an unresolved V gene accounts for under half of them, and the cause for the rest is not known. V and J calls and clone size come straight from that table; D and trimming were deduced from the DNA. The sample table contains about 2.1 million clones; only one count was recorded for about 92% of them. The top ten clonotypes cover about 1.8% of the sample.

The research as a whole found: When a handful of donors were compared, the shared fraction of clonotypes was about 5.5% for naive CD4, 3% to 4% for naive CD8, roughly 2.5% for memory CD4, and approximately 0.4% for memory CD8. Compared with non-shared clonotypes, clonotypes shared by all four sorted-subset donors had higher generation probabilities. Pairwise subsampling led to the expectation that sequencing depth would affect the degree of clonotype sharing among donors. The small number of donors limited the genetic and exposure-history diversity represented. Sampling was restricted to blood, and TCR repertoires in tissue are likely to differ from TCR repertoires in blood. Even with the large sequencing depth, rarefaction of the sorted-subset datasets indicated that sequencing was incomplete. Naive subsets generally had larger estimated clonotype richness than memory subsets did.

There are 13 amino acids in the CDR3, from cysteine to phenylalanine inclusive. Solely the CDR3 DNA is kept, with 39 bases framed from the first base. V and J lose 2 bases and 4 bases, and a span of 6 bases separates them. CDR1 MNHEY and CDR2 SVGAGI are derived from the germline V gene. CD8 naive samples were obtained by positive selection for CCR7 among CD45RO-negative cells, yielding a CD45RA+CCR7+ population from which TemRA cells were excluded. Donors were healthy HIV-negative adults with no recently reported acute infections or vaccinations. Only Caucasian adults living in Nashville, Tennessee, USA were represented among the donors. After blood collection by leukapheresis, PBMCs were isolated using Ficoll-Histopaque density gradient centrifugation and then cryopreserved in the vapor phase of liquid nitrogen. Analytical flow cytometry was used to check the purity and quantity of every magnetically sorted T cell population. Genomic DNA was isolated from each sorted fraction and quantified by UV absorbance on a Nanodrop 2000c.

The rearranged segments are TRBV6-5 and TRBJ2-1; there is no confident call for the D gene. The TCR was taken from a man aged 18 to 30 in good health. Some clones in this sample may be carry-over from other donors' samples. Sequenced: naive CD8+ T cells from PBMCs. The cell subset or site label here, explained by the study, means: CD45RA+CCR7+. Read as DNA, the sequence is TGTGCCAGCAGTTACGGGATGTACAATGAGCAGTTCTTC. Its amino acids are CASSYGMYNEQFF.